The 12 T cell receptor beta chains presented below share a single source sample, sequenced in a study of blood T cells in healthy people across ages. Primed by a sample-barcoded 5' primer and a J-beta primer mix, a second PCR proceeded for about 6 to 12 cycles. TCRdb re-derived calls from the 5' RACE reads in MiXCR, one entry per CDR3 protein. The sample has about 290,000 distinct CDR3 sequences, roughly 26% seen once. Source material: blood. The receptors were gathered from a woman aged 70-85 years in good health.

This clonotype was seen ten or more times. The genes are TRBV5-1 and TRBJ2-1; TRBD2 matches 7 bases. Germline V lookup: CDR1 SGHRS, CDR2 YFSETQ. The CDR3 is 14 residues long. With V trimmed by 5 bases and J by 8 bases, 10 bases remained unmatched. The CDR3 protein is CASSPASGRDEQFF. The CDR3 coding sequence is TGCGCCAGCAGTCCCGCTAGCGGACGAGATGAGCAGTTCTTC.

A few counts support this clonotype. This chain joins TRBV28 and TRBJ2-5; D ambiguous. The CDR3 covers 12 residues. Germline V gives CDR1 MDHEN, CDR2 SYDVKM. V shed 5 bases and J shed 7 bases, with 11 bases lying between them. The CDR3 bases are TGTGCCAGCAGTAAGGCTGGCTGGACCCAGTACTTC. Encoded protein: CASSKAGWTQYF.

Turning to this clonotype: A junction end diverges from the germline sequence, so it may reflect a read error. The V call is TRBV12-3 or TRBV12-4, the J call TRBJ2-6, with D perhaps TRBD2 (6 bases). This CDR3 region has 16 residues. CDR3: CASTRGSYSGANVLTF. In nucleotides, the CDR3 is TGTGCCAGCACCCGGGGGTCCTACTCTGGAGCCAACGTCCTGACTTTC.

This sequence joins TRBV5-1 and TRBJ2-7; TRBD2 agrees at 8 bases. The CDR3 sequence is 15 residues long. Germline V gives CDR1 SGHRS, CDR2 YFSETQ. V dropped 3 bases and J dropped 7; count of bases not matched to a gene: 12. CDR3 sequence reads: CASSSKGLGAEEQYF. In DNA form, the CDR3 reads TGCGCCAGCAGCTCGAAGGGACTAGGGGCTGAAGAGCAGTACTTC.

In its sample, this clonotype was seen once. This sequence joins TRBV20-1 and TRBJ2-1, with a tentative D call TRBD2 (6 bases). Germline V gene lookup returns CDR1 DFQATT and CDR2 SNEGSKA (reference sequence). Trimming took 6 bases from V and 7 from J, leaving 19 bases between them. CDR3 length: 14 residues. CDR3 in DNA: TGCAGTGCCCTGAGAGGGGAGGTTGGTAATGAGCAGTTCTTC. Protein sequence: CSALRGEVGNEQFF.

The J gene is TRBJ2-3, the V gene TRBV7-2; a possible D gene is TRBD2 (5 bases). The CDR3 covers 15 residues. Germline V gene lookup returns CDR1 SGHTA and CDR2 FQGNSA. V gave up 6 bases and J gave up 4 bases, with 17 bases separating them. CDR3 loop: CASSQGPNGADTQYF. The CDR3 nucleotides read TGTGCCAGCAGTCAAGGGCCCAACGGGGCAGATACGCAGTATTTT.

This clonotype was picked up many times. In DNA form, the CDR3 reads TGTGCCAGCTCACCCTTGGGGCAAGGGGATACGCAGTATTTT. This sequence encodes CASSPLGQGDTQYF. This chain uses TRBV18 with TRBJ2-3, with TRBD1 as a possible D gene (5 bases). V lost 3 bases to trimming and J lost 6 bases, with 13 bases between them. The CDR3 runs 14 residues. Germline V gene sequence: CDR1 KGHSH, CDR2 LQKENI.

CDR3 amino acids: CASSHTQGIEQYF. In DNA, the CDR3 is TGTGCCAGCAGCCATACACAGGGAATCGAGCAGTACTTC. The chain is built from TRBV3-1 and TRBJ2-7; tentative D call: TRBD1 (6 bases). The germline V gene has CDR1 LGHDT and CDR2 YNNKEL (reference sequence). Between the trimmed V and J ends, which lost 3 bases and 6 bases, there was a span of 12 bases. This CDR3 spans 13 amino acids.

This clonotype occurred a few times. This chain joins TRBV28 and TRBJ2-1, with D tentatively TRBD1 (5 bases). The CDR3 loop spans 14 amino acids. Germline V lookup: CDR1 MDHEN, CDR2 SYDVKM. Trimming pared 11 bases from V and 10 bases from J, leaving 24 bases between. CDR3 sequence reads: CARTGRASTREQFF. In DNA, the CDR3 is TGTGCCCGCACGGGCAGGGCTTCTACAAGAGAGCAGTTCTTC.

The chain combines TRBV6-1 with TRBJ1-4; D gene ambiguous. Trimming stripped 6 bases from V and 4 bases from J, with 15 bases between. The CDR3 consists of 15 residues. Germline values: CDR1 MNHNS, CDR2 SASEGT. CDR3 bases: TGTGCCAGCAGGAGGGAGGGAGGGATTAATGAAAAACTGTTTTTT. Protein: CASRREGGINEKLFF.

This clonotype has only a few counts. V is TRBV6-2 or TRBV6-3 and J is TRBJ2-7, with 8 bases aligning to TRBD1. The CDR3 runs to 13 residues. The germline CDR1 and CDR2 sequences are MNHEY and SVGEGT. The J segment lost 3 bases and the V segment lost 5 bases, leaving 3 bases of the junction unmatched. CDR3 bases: TGTGCCAGCAGTCCGACAGGGGACTACGAGCAGTACTTC. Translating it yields CASSPTGDYEQYF.

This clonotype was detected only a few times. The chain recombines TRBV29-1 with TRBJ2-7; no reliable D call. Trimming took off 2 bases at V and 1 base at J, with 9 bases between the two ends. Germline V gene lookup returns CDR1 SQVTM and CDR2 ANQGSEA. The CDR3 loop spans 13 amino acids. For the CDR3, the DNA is TGCAGCGTTGAAACCGCGTCTTCCTACGAGCAGTACTTC. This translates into CSVETASSYEQYF.